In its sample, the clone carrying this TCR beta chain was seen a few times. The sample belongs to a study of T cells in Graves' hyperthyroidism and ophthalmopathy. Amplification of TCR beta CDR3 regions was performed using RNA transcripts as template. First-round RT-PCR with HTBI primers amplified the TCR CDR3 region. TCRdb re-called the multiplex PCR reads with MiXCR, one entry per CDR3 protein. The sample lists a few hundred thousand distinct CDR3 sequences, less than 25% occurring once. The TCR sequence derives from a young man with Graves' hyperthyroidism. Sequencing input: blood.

The CDR3, as DNA: TGTGCCACCAGTGACCCCCGGACAGGAGAAGAGACCCAGTACTTC. This codes for CATSDPRTGEETQYF. This chain uses TRBV24-1 with TRBJ2-5; 7 bases agree with TRBD1. V was pared by 4 bases and J by 3 bases, with 7 bases of the junction left unmatched. This CDR3 is built from 15 residues. The V gene's germline CDR1 is KGHDR and CDR2 SFDVKD.